The rows below give T cell receptor beta chains drawn from one sample of a study of OX40 agonist ivuxolimab in advanced cancers. Here immunoSEQ multiplex PCR was the method, and the copy in TCRdb shows in-frame clones only, minus some. This table holds tens of thousands of clones, 85% to 90% found once. The sequencing here drew on CD4+ or CD8+ T cells sorted from blood, taken in a trial of the OX40 agonist ivuxolimab. These receptors originate from an adult with an advanced solid tumor such as melanoma, head and neck, liver or kidney cancer. CDR3s include the opening cysteine and the closing phenylalanine or tryptophan.

TRBJ1-1 | 14 | TRBV9 | CASSVGSLNAEAFF
TRBJ2-7 | 11 | TRBV20-1 | CSARQGSEQYF
TRBJ2-3 | 16 | TRBV7-2 | CASSAGLQGRGTTQYF
TRBJ1-4 | 14 | TRBV9 | CASSDGTGIEKLFF
TRBJ2-7 | 15 | TRBV5-1 | CASAAGDRDSGEQYF
TRBJ1-1 | 11 | TRBV5-6 | CASSLATEAFF
TRBJ1-3 | 17 | TRBV5-5 | CASSPGRQFLSGNTIYF
TRBJ2-1 | 17 | TRBV6-1 | CASSDVVLAGGRDEQFF
TRBJ2-1 | 16 | TRBV11-2 | CASSLTTGANINEQFF
TRBJ2-7 | 15 | TRBV5-1 | CASSLEGGSSYEQYF